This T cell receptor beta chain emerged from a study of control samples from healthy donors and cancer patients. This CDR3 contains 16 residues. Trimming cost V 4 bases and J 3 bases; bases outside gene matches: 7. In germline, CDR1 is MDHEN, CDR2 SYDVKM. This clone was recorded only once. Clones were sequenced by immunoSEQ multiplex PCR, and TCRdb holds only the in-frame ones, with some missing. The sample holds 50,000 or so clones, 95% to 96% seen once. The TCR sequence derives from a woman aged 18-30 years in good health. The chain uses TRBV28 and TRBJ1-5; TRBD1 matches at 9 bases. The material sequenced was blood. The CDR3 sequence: CASSSGQGRTNQPQHF. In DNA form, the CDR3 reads TGTGCCAGCAGTTCGGGACAGGGAAGGACCAATCAGCCCCAGCATTTT.